These T cell receptor beta chains were read from a single sample in a study of siplizumab effects on memory and regulatory T cells. Assay used: immunoSEQ multiplex PCR; TCRdb lists only in-frame clones, some missing. The sample has around 100,000 clones, about 94% seen once. The sequenced sample consisted of non-Treg CD4+ T cells sorted from blood. The receptor source for this set is a human donor in good health. Both conserved end residues are part of each CDR3. A D gene is named only where the DNA matches it firmly.

j_gene: TRBJ2-1; d_gene: -; v_gene: TRBV28; CDR3aa: CASSLWGISQDNEQFF
j_gene: TRBJ2-1; d_gene: TRBD2; v_gene: TRBV30; CDR3aa: CAWRTSGSKGEQFF
j_gene: TRBJ2-5; d_gene: TRBD1; v_gene: TRBV6-5; CDR3aa: CASRETGGWGETQYF
j_gene: TRBJ2-6; d_gene: -; v_gene: TRBV5-1; CDR3aa: CASSLSGSSGANVLTF
j_gene: TRBJ2-7; d_gene: -; v_gene: TRBV4-2; CDR3aa: CASSQGSGRAGYYEQYF
j_gene: TRBJ2-3; d_gene: -; v_gene: TRBV19; CDR3aa: CASSISVDSSTDTQYF
j_gene: TRBJ2-2; d_gene: -; v_gene: TRBV9; CDR3aa: CASSVTSAVKTGELFF
j_gene: TRBJ1-5; d_gene: TRBD1; v_gene: TRBV6-6; CDR3aa: CASSLDRNSNQPQHF
j_gene: TRBJ2-3; d_gene: -; v_gene: TRBV7-8; CDR3aa: CASSLTTSADTQYF
j_gene: TRBJ1-1; d_gene: TRBD1; v_gene: TRBV18; CDR3aa: CASSSNLGQGMNTEAFF